In this sample, the clone carrying this T cell receptor (beta chain) turned up once. Its antigen is undetermined. This specimen belongs to a study of T cell responses to AZD1222 COVID-19 vaccine. Assay: immunoSEQ multiplex PCR; the TCRdb copy retains only in-frame clones and omits some. The sample holds roughly 130,000 clones, 80% to 95% seen once. Germline CDR1 MNHEY, CDR2 SMNVEV (reference sequence). The length of the CDR3 is 16 residues. Trimming cost V 3 bases and J 2 bases; bases outside gene matches: 9. Whole-study findings and limits: Clonal diversity was possibly underestimated; the donors were predominantly white British and more often female.

The material was peripheral blood, obtained 28 days after the second AZD1222 dose. V gene TRBV27 combines with J gene TRBJ1-1, with TRBD1 identical over 7 bases. This TCR derives from an adult who received the AZD1222 COVID-19 vaccine. CDR3 residues: CASSFPDREENTEAFF. The CDR3 DNA reads as TGTGCCAGCAGTTTTCCCGACAGGGAGGAAAACACTGAAGCTTTCTTT.